This TCR beta chain originates from a study of cytomegalovirus exposure and HLA in healthy donors. General observations from the study: A later analysis found first-cohort TCR clusters tended to co-occur in the approximately 110 validation repertoires. A list of about 180 TCR beta chains associated with cytomegalovirus was given.

As to this clone: Its antigen is unidentified.

Libraries were prepared by immunoSEQ multiplex PCR; TCRdb keeps only in-frame clonotypes and omits some of them. Of 200,000 to 250,000 clones detected, roughly 84% appear once; the ten largest clones hold approximately 2%. The CDR3 consists of 14 residues. CDR1 is SGHVS and CDR2 is FQNEAQ in the germline V gene. Trimming removed 6 bases from V and 6 bases from J; junction bases left unmatched: 7. The material sequenced was PBMCs. The sequence came from a woman under 30 in good health and CMV-seropositive. The chain recombines TRBV7-8 with TRBJ1-5; 8 positions match TRBD1. The chain's CDR3 is CASSRTGQSQPQHF. Written as DNA, the CDR3 is TGTGCCAGCAGTAGGACAGGGCAGAGTCAGCCCCAGCATTTT.